This T cell receptor beta chain is from a study of CD8 T cells in Susac syndrome. V was shortened by 0 bases and J by 4 bases, with 9 bases between the two germline ends. The CDR3 is 15 residues long. The germline V gene encodes CDR1 SEHNR and CDR2 FQNEAQ (reference sequence). cDNA came from about 0.5 to 1 ug RNA primed by random hexamers. One entry per CDR3 protein results from TCRdb running MiXCR on the immunoSEQ multiplex PCR reads. This table has around 190,000 distinct CDR3 sequences, approximately 94% appearing once. Sequencing used CD4+ T cells from PBMCs. The chain recombines TRBV7-9 with TRBJ1-4; D remains unclear. The receptor comes from a human donor with Susac syndrome. Written as DNA, the CDR3 is TGTGCCAGCAGCTTAGCCCGGCCGGTTAATGAAAAACTGTTTTTT. Translation: CASSLARPVNEKLFF.